The source of this T cell receptor beta chain is a study of post-analysis software for immune sequencing data. Points on this clonotype: Its antigen is still unknown.

Prepared libraries of TCR beta cDNA carried unique molecular identifiers. TCRdb used MiXCR to reprocess the PCR reads, holding one entry per CDR3 protein. The repertoire consists of 450,000 to 650,000 distinct CDR3 sequences, with around 44% occurring once and the leading ten covering about 1.8%. The CDR3 sequence is 12 residues long. V lost 6 bases, J lost 7 bases, and 10 bases lay in between. Study conclusions and caveats: By F measure, strong co-clustering occurred among samples prepared in the same batch. With TRBV5-6, TRBV5-1 and TRBV20-1 included, 5 or 6 TRBV segments were more frequent in patients than in controls.

The sample taken for sequencing was blood. The TCR originated in a girl aged 10 to 17 with multiple sclerosis. V usage is TRBV12-3 or TRBV12-4 and J usage is TRBJ2-1; D remains ambiguous. CDR3 sequence: CASSPLLNEQFF. CDR3 DNA sequence: TGTGCCAGCAGCCCGCTGCTTAATGAGCAGTTCTTC.